This passage covers 21 T cell receptor beta chains from one sample sequenced in a study of cytomegalovirus exposure and HLA in healthy donors. PCR used 60 Vbeta primers and 13 Jbeta primers. Assay: immunoSEQ multiplex PCR; the TCRdb copy retains only in-frame clones and omits some. The sample shows over 150,000 clones, around 80% of them seen only once. Sequenced material: PBMCs. These receptors all stem from a woman aged 50 to 65 in good health and CMV-seropositive.

The chain uses TRBV18 and TRBJ1-1; 8 nucleotides align to TRBD1. The CDR3 runs to 14 residues. Trimming cost V 2 bases and J 2 bases; bases outside gene matches: 1. The germline CDR1 and CDR2 sequences are KGHSH and LQKENI. CDR3 residues: CASSPDRGNTEAFF. The CDR3 region has the DNA TGTGCCAGCTCACCAGACAGGGGAAACACTGAAGCTTTCTTT.

Remarks on this clone: Relative to the germline gene, one junction end is altered; a read error may explain this. The genes are TRBV6-1 and TRBJ2-1; no clear D gene. Germline V lookup: CDR1 MNHNS, CDR2 SASEGT. The CDR3 totals 12 residues. This chain's CDR3 is CASSAQYNEQFF. CDR3 in DNA: TGTGCAAGCAGTGCACAGTACAATGAGCAGTTCTTC.

CDR3 in amino acids: CASSGSRAAEKLFF. The DNA for the CDR3 is TGCGCCAGCAGTGGTTCCAGGGCGGCGGAAAAACTGTTTTTT. The gene calls are TRBV10-2 and TRBJ1-4, with TRBD1 as a possible D gene (5 bases). This CDR3 is built from 14 residues. Germline CDR1 WSHSY, CDR2 SAAADI. V dropped 4 bases and J dropped 8 bases, with 14 bases sitting between them.

The J gene is TRBJ2-3, the V gene TRBV6-1, with 8 nucleotides matching TRBD2. V lost 5 bases and J lost 3; bases outside the gene matches: 4. The CDR3 is 14 residues long. CDR1 and CDR2 (germline): MNHNS, SASEGT. CDR3 coding DNA: TGTGCCAGCAGTTTGAGCGGGGGAACAGATACGCAGTATTTT. It is translated as CASSLSGGTDTQYF.

The rearrangement links TRBV5-6 to TRBJ2-7; 7 bases match TRBD1. Per germline, CDR1 SGHDT and CDR2 YYEEEE. This CDR3 spans 13 amino acids. Losses at the gene ends were 0 bases for V and 6 bases for J; bases not matched to a gene: 3. The DNA for the CDR3 is TGTGCCAGCAGCTTGGGACAGGGAGTCGAGCAGTACTTC. Encoded protein: CASSLGQGVEQYF. Full variable domain (rest looked up from reference TRBV5-6 and TRBJ2-7): DAGVTQSPTHLIKTRGQQVTLRCSPKSGHDTVSWYQQALGQGPQFIFQYYEEEERQRGNFPDRFSGHQFPNYSSELNVNALLLGDSALYLCASSLGQGVEQYFGPGTRLTVT.

The CDR3 sequence: CASTGLQATGNTIYF. In DNA, the CDR3 is TGTGCCAGCACTGGCCTCCAGGCTACTGGAAACACCATATATTTT. The J gene is TRBJ1-3, the V gene TRBV6-1; D not resolved. V lost 7 bases and J lost 2, with 15 bases in between. The CDR3 sequence is 15 residues long. Germline CDR1 reads MNHNS; CDR2 reads SASEGT.

The chain joins TRBV28 to TRBJ2-1; TRBD2 matches at 10 bases. V shed 7 bases, J shed 0 bases, and the junction held 3 bases outside the gene matches. CDR3 length: 15 amino acids. Germline values: CDR1 MDHEN, CDR2 SYDVKM. DNA for the CDR3: TGTGCCAGCACTAGCGGGGGACTCTCCTACAATGAGCAGTTCTTC. Protein product: CASTSGGLSYNEQFF.

This clone appeared a few times. The junction differs from germline at one of its ends, possibly a read error. This CDR3 is CSSSTGQGAANSPLHF. Here the CDR3 DNA reads TGTTCCAGCAGCACGGGACAGGGGGCGGCTAATTCACCCCTCCACTTT. The J gene is TRBJ1-6, the V gene TRBV7-9; 12 bases are shared with TRBD1. CDR3 length: 16 residues. CDR1 is SEHNR and CDR2 is FQNEAQ in the germline V gene (reference sequence). Full variable domain (remainder filled in from reference TRBV7-9 and TRBJ1-6): DTGVSQNPRHKITKRGQNVTFRCDPISEHNRLYWYRQTLGQGPEFLTYFQNEAQLEKSRLLSDRFSAERPKGSFSTLEIQRTEQGDSAMYLCSSSTGQGAANSPLHFGNGTRLTVT.

This chain joins TRBV12-5 and TRBJ2-6; 10 bases line up with TRBD2. Germline V gene data show CDR1 as LGHNT and CDR2 as FRNRAP. The V gene end was trimmed by 5 bases and the J gene end by 13 bases; junction bases not matched to a gene: 11. This CDR3 has 15 residues. The CDR3 reads CASGDPPSGGKVLTF. The CDR3 bases are TGTGCTAGTGGTGACCCCCCTAGCGGGGGCAAGGTCCTGACTTTC.

The chain has TRBV15 and TRBJ2-2; D remains ambiguous. V lost 0 bases to trimming and J lost 5 bases, with 10 bases between them. Germline V gene data show CDR1 as LNHNV and CDR2 as YYDKDF (reference sequence). CDR3 length equals 15 residues. CDR3 DNA: TGTGCCACCAGCAGAGAAGGCCGGGTGACCGGGGAGCTGTTTTTT. Translated: CATSREGRVTGELFF.

The chain couples TRBV5-1 to TRBJ2-1; 11 bases are a match to TRBD2. The CDR3 runs to 21 residues. Unmatched junction bases numbered 14, after V lost 0 bases and J lost 0 bases. CDR1 is SGHRS and CDR2 is YFSETQ in the germline V gene. Here the CDR3 DNA reads TGCGCCAGCAGCTTGGTTCCTCTTTCTAGCGGGGGGCGAGGCTCCTACAATGAGCAGTTCTTC. Translation: CASSLVPLSSGGRGSYNEQFF. Combining the CDR3 with reference TRBV5-1 and TRBJ2-1 gives the whole variable domain KAGVTQTPRYLIKTRGQQVTLSCSPISGHRSVSWYQQTPGQGLQFLFEYFSETQRNKGNFPGRFSGRQFSNSRSEMNVSTLELGDSALYLCASSLVPLSSGGRGSYNEQFFGPGTRLTVL.

CDR3 in DNA: TGTGCCAGCGGTGACCTCAGGGATTCACCCCTCCACTTT. Translating gives CASGDLRDSPLHF. The chain carries TRBV18 and TRBJ1-6; TRBD1 is a possible D gene (5 bases). CDR1 is KGHSH, CDR2 LQKENI, per germline. The CDR3 consists of 13 residues. V lost 8 bases, J lost 8 bases, and 13 bases lay in between.

The chain has TRBV30 and TRBJ1-2; D not certain. Germline CDR1 reads GTSNPN; CDR2 reads SVGIG (reference sequence). The CDR3 runs 16 residues. The V end lost 3 bases, the J end lost 6 bases, and 23 bases lay between the germline ends. CDR3 sequence: CAWRGWSISQIDGYTF. CDR3 DNA sequence: TGTGCCTGGAGAGGTTGGAGCATATCCCAAATCGATGGCTACACCTTC.

The chain joins TRBV7-3 to TRBJ2-1; the D gene is possibly TRBD2 (5 bases). CDR1 and CDR2 (germline): SGHTA, FQGTGA. The V and J ends lost 1 base and 8 bases respectively, with 12 bases between them. CDR3 length equals 14 residues. The CDR3 coding sequence is TGTGCCAGCAGCTTAAGTGGGGTCGGGGATGAGCAGTTCTTC. It codes for CASSLSGVGDEQFF.

This sequence joins TRBV19 and TRBJ2-3; D is unresolved. Trimming removed 9 bases from V and 0 bases from J, with 7 bases in between. Germline CDR1 is LNHDA and CDR2 is SQIVND (reference sequence). This CDR3 is built from 12 residues. The CDR3 protein is CASSPSTDTQYF. The CDR3 region has the DNA TGTGCCAGCAGTCCTAGCACAGATACGCAGTATTTT.

This chain links TRBV12-5 with TRBJ2-6; TRBD2 matches 9 bases. The ends lost 5 bases at V and 7 bases at J; junction bases unmatched: 12. In germline, CDR1 is LGHNT, CDR2 FRNRAP. This CDR3 comprises 17 residues. DNA of the CDR3: TGTGCTAGTGGTACCGGGACTAGCAATAATAGAGCCAACGTCCTGACTTTC. It specifies CASGTGTSNNRANVLTF.

This clone was counted only a few times. The chain links TRBV5-1 to TRBJ2-2; possibly TRBD2 for D (6 bases). The CDR3 consists of 13 residues. V lost 0 bases and J lost 9, with 9 bases in between. Per the germline V gene, CDR1 is SGHRS and CDR2 is YFSETQ. The DNA for the CDR3 is TGCGCCAGCAGCTTGGCCGGGACTCGGGAGCTGTTTTTT. This encodes CASSLAGTRELFF.

The chain joins TRBV4-1 to TRBJ2-2, with a tentative D call TRBD1 (6 bases). Trimming left V 4 bases short and J 1 base short, with 10 bases between. Germline V gene lookup returns CDR1 MGHRA and CDR2 YSYEKL. This CDR3 has 15 residues. The CDR3 sequence is CASSPRGMNTGELFF. CDR3 DNA sequence: TGCGCCAGCAGCCCAAGGGGGATGAACACCGGGGAGCTGTTTTTT.

This chain connects TRBV19 to TRBJ2-5; 7 nucleotides line up with TRBD1. This CDR3 region has 15 residues. V gave up 5 bases and J gave up 2 bases; unmatched junction bases: 8. Germline assignment: CDR1 LNHDA and CDR2 SQIVND (reference sequence). The CDR3 DNA reads TGTGCCAGTAGTTCCACCCAGACAGGGCAAGAGACCCAGTACTTC. Residues: CASSSTQTGQETQYF.

This clone was recorded once. This rearrangement joins TRBV7-3 to TRBJ2-2; 11 positions match TRBD2. Germline CDR1 is SGHTA and CDR2 is FQGTGA. Trimming removed 5 bases from V and 4 bases from J; junction bases left unmatched: 12. The length of the CDR3 is 18 residues. The CDR3 loop reads CASSPKVAGGRGTGELFF. The CDR3, as DNA: TGTGCCAGCAGCCCCAAGGTAGCGGGGGGGCGAGGCACCGGGGAGCTGTTTTTT.

The CDR3 DNA follows: TGTGCCAGCAGCCGGACAGGGGGCAGGGAGACCCAGTACTTC. As protein: CASSRTGGRETQYF. The genes are TRBV5-4 and TRBJ2-5; 11 nucleotides match TRBD1. Germline loops: CDR1 SGHNT, CDR2 YYREEE (reference sequence). This CDR3 is 14 amino acids long. V lost 4 bases and J lost 5; bases outside the gene matches: 4.